The 2 T cell receptor beta chains below come from one sample, sequenced in a study of shared clonotypes between healthy human individuals. Naive CD8 cells comprised CD45RO-negative, CCR7-positively selected cells, excluding terminally differentiated effector memory CD45RA+ cells. Method: immunoSEQ multiplex PCR; TCRdb's copy keeps in-frame clones and lacks some. Here the sample spans around 2,100,000 clones, just under 95% being singletons. Sequences were obtained from naive CD8+ T cells sorted from blood. The receptors originated from a man in his late teens or twenties in good health.

V and J are TRBV6-1 and TRBJ1-5; D is undetermined. The CDR3 length is 14 residues. The V end lost 2 bases, the J end lost 3 bases, and 8 bases lay between the germline ends. Germline V gives CDR1 MNHNS, CDR2 SASEGT. CDR3 sequence (DNA): TGTGCCAGCAGTGAATTTACCTCCAATCAGCCCCAGCATTTT. It specifies CASSEFTSNQPQHF.

The chain employs TRBV5-1 and TRBJ2-7, with TRBD1 as a possible D gene (6 bases). CDR3 length: 16 residues. V was pared by 4 bases and J by 3 bases, with 20 bases between. Per the germline V gene, CDR1 is SGHRS and CDR2 is YFSETQ. The chain's CDR3 is CASSPWGQTNVYEQYF. The CDR3, as DNA: TGCGCCAGCAGCCCCTGGGGACAAACAAACGTCTACGAGCAGTACTTC.